This T cell receptor (beta chain) was documented in a study of cytomegalovirus exposure and HLA in healthy donors. Study-level findings and limits: TRBV6-2, TRBV6-3 and some other V segments were excluded as indistinguishable. In an earlier analysis, about 87% or about 30%: the productive usage of most TCR beta V segments. The Asian-associated ancestry cluster reportedly had fewer N-insertions than the roughly 670-donor mean in a later analysis.

The PCR contained 60 Vbeta and 13 Jbeta primers. TCRdb's copy holds only in-frame clones and misses some; the assay was immunoSEQ multiplex PCR. The data contain around 35,000 clones, around 70% of them singletons. Of note for this clone: Its antigen is currently unknown.

Donors counted as nominally healthy when sampled, yet unrecorded immune exposures were likely. The V gene's germline CDR1 is SGHRS and CDR2 YFSETQ. Trimming cost V 4 bases and J 8 bases; bases outside gene matches: 17. The CDR3 spans 18 residues. The material sequenced was PBMCs. The receptor comes from a man aged 25-45 years in good health and CMV-seronegative. V and J are TRBV5-1 and TRBJ2-1, with 11 bases that match TRBD2. CDR3 amino acids: CASSPQWIAGGLLDEQFF. The CDR3 coding sequence is TGCGCCAGCAGCCCGCAATGGATAGCGGGGGGGCTTCTGGATGAGCAGTTCTTC.